One T cell receptor beta chain is described in this entry. Its antigen remains unidentified. TCRdb keeps only in-frame clones here, not all; method: immunoSEQ multiplex PCR. The table has about 120,000 clones, around 88% seen once; the top ten hold over 8.5%. The data are from a study of T cell responses to AZD1222 COVID-19 vaccine. The CDR3 sequence is 17 residues long. Study-level results: At 160-218 and 743-854, vaccine-associated CD4 TCRs were dominant, and they spanned spike.

This sequence originates from an adult in good health. The sample was peripheral blood, taken on day 0 of AZD1222 vaccination. J is TRBJ2-2 and V is TRBV12-2. TRBV12-2 is assigned pseudogene status. Here the CDR3 reads CASRLERPAPLAGELFF. CDR3 bases: TGTGCAAGTCGCTTAGAACGGCCCGCTCCCTTGGCCGGGGAGCTGTTTTTT.